This T cell receptor beta chain was observed in a study of blood T cell repertoires in COVID-19. Some clones are missing from TCRdb's copy, which holds only in-frame ones; the method was immunoSEQ multiplex PCR. The data hold approximately 500,000 clones, with 75% to 90% observed a single time. This CDR3 region has 12 residues. Germline V gene data show CDR1 as SGHDT and CDR2 as YYEEEE. The V gene lost 3 bases and the J gene lost 6 bases, with 9 bases spanning the gap. The specimen was peripheral blood. The source is a man aged 18 to 35 with COVID-19, enrolled during active disease. This rearrangement joins TRBV5-6 to TRBJ1-1, with a possible D match to TRBD1 (6 bases). The CDR3 nucleotides are TGTGCCAGCAGCTCGGGGGGCGCTGAAGCTTTCTTT. Translating it yields CASSSGGAEAFF.